A single sample gave rise to the 15 T cell receptor beta chains below, sequenced in a study of identical twins (dated by TCRdb to about 2016). Preparation of the library involved 5' RACE. The sequencing machine was an Illumina HiSeq 2000. In-frame beta chains were kept once TCRdb had trimmed the public reads at Q25 with fastp and called clones with MiXCR. Identical CDR3 proteins give one entry, which carries the most common genes and DNA. Within this sample are 200,000 to 250,000 distinct CDR3 sequences, with approximately 10% of them counted one time only. 9% to 10% of the sample is held by the ten biggest clonotypes. The sequencing sample was made of memory T cells sorted from blood. The sample's cell subset or site label is to be understood as: CD45RO+ enriched T cells. The source is a man aged 45 to 65 in good health.

This clonotype was counted ten times or more. This chain joins TRBV3-1 and TRBJ2-5, with TRBD2 matching 8 bases. V trimming: 3 bases; J trimming: 4 bases; junction bases outside the gene matches: 1. Germline CDR1 LGHDT, CDR2 YNNKEL (reference sequence). The CDR3 contains 13 residues. CDR3 nucleotide sequence: TGTGCCAGCAGCCACGCGGGGGGAGAGACCCAGTACTTC. As protein: CASSHAGGETQYF.

Comments on this clonotype: A read error may be the cause here, since a much bigger clone is one base away. CDR3 loop: CASRRGMARGEETQYF. CDR3 coding DNA: TGTGCCAGCCGGCGAGGTATGGCGCGGGGCGAAGAGACCCAGTACTTC. V usage is TRBV28 and J usage is TRBJ2-5, with D perhaps TRBD2 (6 bases). Trimming removed 8 bases at V and 3 bases at J, with 22 bases between. The CDR3 consists of 16 residues. CDR1 and CDR2 (germline): MDHEN, SYDVKM.

This clonotype turned up a few times. This rearrangement joins TRBV11-2 to TRBJ2-7; TRBD2 agrees at 7 bases. V gave up 5 bases and J gave up 7 bases; unmatched junction bases: 17. The CDR3 runs 16 residues. The germline gives CDR1 SGHAT, CDR2 FQNNGV. CDR3 amino acids: CASSPLAGVTTGEQYF. The CDR3 DNA reads TGTGCCAGCAGCCCGCTGGCGGGAGTTACCACGGGAGAGCAGTACTTC.

This clonotype was detected a few times. The chain employs TRBV20-1 and TRBJ2-1; possible D gene TRBD2, 5 bases. Germline V gene lookup returns CDR1 DFQATT and CDR2 SNEGSKA (reference sequence). CDR3 length: 16 residues. Trimming shortened V by 0 bases and J by 6 bases, and 18 bases separated the two germline ends. The DNA for the CDR3 is TGCAGTGCTAGAGATCTTAGGTCTAGCTTCGGCAATGAGCAGTTCTTC. Its translation is CSARDLRSSFGNEQFF.

V usage is TRBV20-1 and J usage is TRBJ2-1; no firm D call. V shed 0 bases and J shed 4 bases, with 10 bases lying between them. The CDR3 loop spans 14 amino acids. Germline assignment: CDR1 DFQATT and CDR2 SNEGSKA (reference sequence). The CDR3 sequence: CSAREGTPYNEQFF. The DNA for the CDR3 is TGCAGTGCTAGAGAAGGTACCCCGTACAATGAGCAGTTCTTC.

This clonotype has at least ten counts. The rearrangement joins TRBV3-1 to TRBJ1-2; 9 positions match TRBD1. The V gene end was trimmed by 6 bases and the J gene end by 8 bases; junction bases not matched to a gene: 16. The CDR3 has 16 residues. In germline, CDR1 is LGHDT, CDR2 YNNKEL (reference sequence). CDR3 DNA sequence: TGTGCCAGCAGACTTGGGACAGGGAGAACTATGGAAGGCTACACCTTC. Its translation is CASRLGTGRTMEGYTF.

This chain links TRBV18 with TRBJ2-3; D unresolved. The CDR3 is 14 residues long. Trimming took 0 bases from V and 6 from J, leaving 10 bases between them. Germline CDR1 reads KGHSH; CDR2 reads LQKENI. CDR3 loop: CASSPPYGPDTQYF. In DNA form, the CDR3 reads TGTGCCAGCTCACCACCGTACGGGCCCGATACGCAGTATTTT.

This clonotype was found many times. The chain couples TRBV10-3 to TRBJ1-2; maybe TRBD1 (5 bases). The CDR3 loop spans 13 amino acids. V was pared by 2 bases and J by 13 bases, with 17 bases between. CDR1 is ENHRY, CDR2 SYGVKD, per germline. The CDR3 bases are TGTGCCATCAGTGAGAGGGAGACAGTGGGAGGCACCTTC. Translating gives CAISERETVGGTF.

The V and J genes are TRBV20-1 and TRBJ2-7; D may be TRBD1 (6 bases). The CDR3 extends over 15 amino acids. Germline CDR1 and CDR2: DFQATT and SNEGSKA (reference sequence). Trimming cost V 0 bases and J 4 bases, with 16 bases left between them. In DNA, the CDR3 is TGCAGTGCTAGAGATCCCCAGGGGAGACGTTACGAGCAGTACTTC. Protein: CSARDPQGRRYEQYF.

This clonotype has at least ten counts. V and J are TRBV3-1 and TRBJ1-2; D gene uncertain. Trimming removed 6 bases from V and 1 base from J, with 12 bases in between. The CDR3 extends over 14 amino acids. Germline V gene sequence: CDR1 LGHDT, CDR2 YNNKEL (reference sequence). For the CDR3, the DNA is TGTGCCAGCAGACTCCGGGCAGGTAACTATGGCTACACCTTC. Its protein product is CASRLRAGNYGYTF.

The chain uses TRBV20-1 and TRBJ1-3; possibly TRBD1 for D (6 bases). Germline values: CDR1 DFQATT, CDR2 SNEGSKA (reference sequence). The CDR3 is made up of 14 amino acids. V shed 3 bases and J shed 0 bases, with 9 bases lying between them. CDR3 sequence reads: CSASGDNSGNTIYF. CDR3 coding DNA: TGCAGTGCTAGCGGGGACAACTCTGGAAACACCATATATTTT.

The chain uses TRBV28 and TRBJ2-1; D is uncertain. CDR3 length: 15 amino acids. The germline V gene has CDR1 MDHEN and CDR2 SYDVKM. V dropped 5 bases and J dropped 3 bases, with 14 bases sitting between them. DNA of the CDR3: TGTGCCAGCAGTCCCGAGACTGGTAGCTACAATGAGCAGTTCTTC. This translates into CASSPETGSYNEQFF. Complete variable domain (other parts from reference TRBV28 and TRBJ2-1): DVKVTQSSRYLVKRTGEKVFLECVQDMDHENMFWYRQDPGLGLRLIYFSYDVKMKEKGDIPEGYSVSREKKERFSLILESASTNQTSMYLCASSPETGSYNEQFFGPGTRLTVL.

This clonotype was observed a few times. The rearrangement links TRBV20-1 to TRBJ1-3, with TRBD1 as a possible D gene (6 bases). The CDR3 has 13 amino acids. Germline CDR1 and CDR2: DFQATT and SNEGSKA (reference sequence). Trimming took off 0 bases at V and 7 bases at J, with 10 bases between the two ends. The CDR3 DNA sequence: TGCAGTGCTAGAGACCAGGGGTATAACACCATATATTTT. Its translation: CSARDQGYNTIYF.

The chain is built from TRBV20-1 and TRBJ1-1; 12 nucleotides match TRBD1. Germline loops: CDR1 DFQATT, CDR2 SNEGSKA (reference sequence). The CDR3 is 16 amino acids. Unmatched junction bases numbered 13, after V lost 8 bases and J lost 3 bases. The CDR3 region is CSPSGTGGYVDTEAFF. The CDR3 DNA reads as TGCAGTCCGAGCGGGACAGGGGGCTATGTCGACACTGAAGCTTTCTTT.

This clonotype showed up just a few times. This rearrangement joins TRBV11-1 to TRBJ1-1; unclear D gene. The V gene lost 1 base and the J gene lost 4 bases, with 28 bases spanning the gap. Germline CDR1 reads SGHAT; CDR2 reads FQDESV (reference sequence). This CDR3 is built from 20 residues. The CDR3 region has the DNA TGTGCCAGCAGCTTAGTAGGCGCGCTTGGGGTTTTACGGAAGCGCACTGAAGCTTTCTTT. As protein: CASSLVGALGVLRKRTEAFF.